This TCR beta chain derives from a study of cytomegalovirus exposure and HLA in healthy donors. With 5 bases removed from V and 2 bases from J, the gap between germline ends came to 10 bases. The length of the CDR3 is 14 residues. Germline V gene lookup returns CDR1 MNHEY and CDR2 SMNVEV (reference sequence). PCR used 60 Vbeta primers and 13 Jbeta primers. The data were produced by immunoSEQ multiplex PCR, yet TCRdb's version contains in-frame clones alone and is incomplete. The sample shows around 180,000 clones, roughly four fifths of them seen only once. The sequence came from a young woman in good health and CMV-seropositive. The chain recombines TRBV27 with TRBJ1-5; TRBD1 might be the D (6 bases). Source material: PBMCs. CDR3 DNA sequence: TGTGCCAGCAGTCCCCGACAGGGCAATCAGCCCCAGCATTTT. The encoded protein is CASSPRQGNQPQHF.